This TCR beta chain is drawn from a study of CD8+CD57+ T cells in acquired aplastic anemia. Overall study: An average of 3.2 ug of DNA was obtained from sorted CD4+ and CD8+ cells. Among healthy donors, CD4+ cells averaged roughly 11 million reads.

CDR3 size: 15 residues. V dropped 4 bases and J dropped 1 base, with 14 bases sitting between them. CDR1 is SGHNT and CDR2 is YYREEE in the germline V gene (reference sequence). This clonotype was detected many times. Antigen unknown. Study conclusions and caveats: With respect to CD8+ Simpson's diversity, patients and controls did not differ significantly. Common to patients and controls were 25 to 30 CD8+ CDR3 sequences.

Researchers used genomic DNA as the template to profile TCR beta VDJ and CDR3. In TCRdb, the reads were re-called with MiXCR into one record per CDR3 protein. This sample has a few hundred thousand distinct CDR3 sequences, with roughly 35% found just once. This clonotype was obtained from a human donor in good health, serving as a control. Input material: sorted CD4+, CD8+, or CD8+CD57+ T cells (not recorded which) from PBMCs. The gene calls are TRBV5-4 and TRBJ1-1, with D perhaps TRBD1 (6 bases). The CDR3 region is CASSPGTQKNTEAFF. Written as DNA, the CDR3 is TGTGCCAGCAGCCCAGGGACACAGAAGAACACTGAAGCTTTCTTT.